The 8 T cell receptor beta chains given below trace back to one sample, sequenced in a study of shared T cell receptors in the human thymus. Data came from immunoSEQ multiplex PCR; TCRdb stores just in-frame clones and leaves some out. The sample lists hundreds of thousands of clones; around 87% were seen once. The sample also formed part of further work on human thymus T cells.

The sample comprised thymocytes. Receptor source: a boy younger than two with a congenital heart defect.

The chain combines TRBV28 with TRBJ1-2, with 7 bases identical to TRBD1. V gave up 3 bases and J gave up 6 bases; unmatched junction bases: 4. Germline V gene sequence: CDR1 MDHEN, CDR2 SYDVKM. The CDR3 is made up of 13 amino acids. CDR3 loop: CASSFHRGDGYTF. CDR3 bases: TGTGCCAGCAGTTTCCACAGGGGAGATGGCTACACCTTC.

Written as DNA, the CDR3 is TGTGCCAGCAGCTTAGTTCCGGCGGGGGTCGAGCAGTACTTC. Protein product: CASSLVPAGVEQYF. The rearrangement links TRBV7-2 to TRBJ2-7, with TRBD2 identical over 7 bases. Germline V gene sequence: CDR1 SGHTA, CDR2 FQGNSA. The CDR3 totals 14 residues. J gave up 6 bases and V 1 base, and 6 bases lay outside the gene matches.

The rearrangement uses TRBV5-6 and TRBJ2-6; 11 nucleotides line up with TRBD2. The length of the CDR3 is 19 residues. Germline V gene data show CDR1 as SGHDT and CDR2 as YYEEEE. V trimming: 5 bases; J trimming: 0 bases; junction bases outside the gene matches: 10. Here the CDR3 reads CASSKTVAGGLSGANVLTF. The CDR3 bases are TGTGCCAGCAGTAAGACCGTAGCGGGGGGGCTCTCTGGGGCCAACGTCCTGACTTTC.

This clone occurred once. This chain joins TRBV7-9 and TRBJ2-7; tentative D call: TRBD1 (6 bases). Germline V gene lookup returns CDR1 SEHNR and CDR2 FQNEAQ (reference sequence). CDR3 length equals 13 residues. V lost 5 bases and J lost 2, with 10 bases in between. In DNA form, the CDR3 reads TGTGCCAGCAGCCCAGGGGCCCCCTACGAGCAGTACTTC. Its translation: CASSPGAPYEQYF. Together with reference TRBV7-9 and TRBJ2-7, the CDR3 gives the full variable domain: DTGVSQNPRHKITKRGQNVTFRCDPISEHNRLYWYRQTLGQGPEFLTYFQNEAQLEKSRLLSDRFSAERPKGSFSTLEIQRTEQGDSAMYLCASSPGAPYEQYFGPGTRLTVT.

This clone was found once. This chain joins TRBV5-5 and TRBJ1-2; perhaps TRBD1 as D (6 bases). Trimming took 4 bases from V and 4 from J, leaving 23 bases between them. The CDR3 has 17 residues. Germline V gives CDR1 SGHKS, CDR2 YYEKEE (reference sequence). CDR3 sequence: CASSPPFRTVTSYGYTF. The CDR3 DNA sequence: TGTGCCAGCAGCCCACCATTCCGGACAGTTACCTCCTATGGCTACACCTTC.

The DNA of the CDR3 is TGTGCCAGCAGTAACACCACAGATACGCAGTATTTT. It is translated as CASSNTTDTQYF. V and J are TRBV6-4 and TRBJ2-3; D not certain. The ends were cut back, 5 bases at V and 2 bases at J, with 5 bases in the middle. The CDR3 length is 12 residues. Germline V lookup: CDR1 MRHNA, CDR2 SNTAGT.

In its sample, this clone was seen a few times. V gene TRBV19 combines with J gene TRBJ1-5; weak D call: TRBD1 (5 bases). The CDR3 spans 15 residues. The V gene's germline CDR1 is LNHDA and CDR2 SQIVND (reference sequence). Trimming stripped 1 base from V and 6 bases from J, with 13 bases between. The CDR3 reads CASSIVAGGVQPQHF. DNA for the CDR3: TGTGCCAGTAGTATAGTCGCGGGGGGGGTTCAGCCCCAGCATTTT.

In its sample, this clone was seen once. The rearrangement joins TRBV7-8 to TRBJ2-7, with 9 nucleotides matching TRBD2. Trimming cost V 5 bases and J 2 bases; bases outside gene matches: 7. From germline, CDR1 is SGHVS and CDR2 FQNEAQ. This CDR3 region has 15 residues. The CDR3 protein is CASSIGTSRTYEQYF. The CDR3 DNA reads as TGTGCCAGCAGCATCGGGACTAGCAGGACCTACGAGCAGTACTTC. The entire variable domain, with the rest obtained from reference TRBV7-8 and TRBJ2-7, is as follows: GAGVSQSPRYKVAKRGQDVALRCDPISGHVSLFWYQQALGQGPEFLTYFQNEAQLDKSGLPSDRFFAERPEGSVSTLKIQRTQQEDSAVYLCASSIGTSRTYEQYFGPGTRLTVT.